This T cell receptor (beta chain) was identified during a study of shared clonotypes between healthy human individuals. Germline trimming cut 8 bases from V and 4 bases from J; bases unmatched to any gene: 14. The CDR3 contains 16 residues. CDR1 and CDR2 (germline): LNHNV, YYDKDF (reference sequence). Clones were sequenced by immunoSEQ multiplex PCR, and TCRdb holds only the in-frame ones, with some missing. The sample comprises over 750,000 clones, 90% to 97% of which are singletons, and over 0.2% rests with the top ten. Terminally differentiated effector memory CD45RA+ cells were left out of the naive CD8 fraction, which was CD45RO-negative and positively selected for CCR7.

The sample comprised naive CD8+ T cells sorted from blood. The V and J genes are TRBV15 and TRBJ2-1, with 7 bases lining up with TRBD2. The sequence came from a man aged 25-45 years in good health. CDR3 sequence reads: CATRVPAGAGYNEQFF. CDR3 bases: TGTGCCACCCGGGTCCCCGCGGGAGCGGGGTACAATGAGCAGTTCTTC.